This T cell receptor (beta chain) appears in the sequencing data of a study of T cells after yellow fever vaccination. Points from the study as a whole: Sorted repertoires could include abundant contaminating clonotypes from bulk cells.

A note on this clonotype: Antigen: not known.

The germline V gene has CDR1 DFQATT and CDR2 SNEGSKA (reference sequence). The CDR3 loop spans 15 amino acids. V gave up 4 bases and J gave up 1 base; unmatched junction bases: 6. TCRdb re-called the 5' RACE reads through MiXCR, storing one row per CDR3 protein. This table has fewer than 650,000 distinct CDR3 sequences, around a fifth appearing once. This sequence was found in a man in his late teens or twenties who received the YFV17D yellow fever vaccine. This specimen consisted of PBMCs, obtained 21 days after the first yellow fever vaccination. The genes are TRBV20-1 and TRBJ2-7; 11 bases match TRBD1. The CDR3 nucleotides read TGCAGTGCTAACTCGGACAGGGGGCAATCCTACGAGCAGTACGTC. It translates to CSANSDRGQSYEQYV.